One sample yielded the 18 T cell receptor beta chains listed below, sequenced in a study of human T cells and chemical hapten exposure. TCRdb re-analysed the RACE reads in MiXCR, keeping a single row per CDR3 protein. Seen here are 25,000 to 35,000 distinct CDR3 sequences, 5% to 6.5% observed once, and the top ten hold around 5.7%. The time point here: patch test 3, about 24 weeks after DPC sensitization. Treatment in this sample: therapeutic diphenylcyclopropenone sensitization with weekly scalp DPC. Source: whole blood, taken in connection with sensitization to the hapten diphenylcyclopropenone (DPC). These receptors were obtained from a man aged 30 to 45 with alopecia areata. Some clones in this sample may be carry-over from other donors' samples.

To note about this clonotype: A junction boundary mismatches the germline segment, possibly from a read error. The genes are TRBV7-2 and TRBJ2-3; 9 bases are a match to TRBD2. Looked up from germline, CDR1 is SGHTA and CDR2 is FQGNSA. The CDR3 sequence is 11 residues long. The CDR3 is CASSLGTSLDF. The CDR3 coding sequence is TGTGCCAGCAGCTTGGGGACTAGCTTGGATTTT.

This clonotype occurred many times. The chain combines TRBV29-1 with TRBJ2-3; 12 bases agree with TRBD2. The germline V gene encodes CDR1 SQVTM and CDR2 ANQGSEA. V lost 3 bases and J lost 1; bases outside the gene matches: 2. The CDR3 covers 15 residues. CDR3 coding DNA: TGCAGCGTTGACGGACTAGCGGGGCGCACAGATACGCAGTATTTT. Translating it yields CSVDGLAGRTDTQYF.

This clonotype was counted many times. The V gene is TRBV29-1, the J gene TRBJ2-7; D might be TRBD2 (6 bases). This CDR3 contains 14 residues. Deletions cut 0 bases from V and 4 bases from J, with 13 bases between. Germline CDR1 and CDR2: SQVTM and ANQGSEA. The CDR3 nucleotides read TGCAGCGTTGAAGATAGCGGCAGGAGGTACGAGCAGTACTTC. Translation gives CSVEDSGRRYEQYF.

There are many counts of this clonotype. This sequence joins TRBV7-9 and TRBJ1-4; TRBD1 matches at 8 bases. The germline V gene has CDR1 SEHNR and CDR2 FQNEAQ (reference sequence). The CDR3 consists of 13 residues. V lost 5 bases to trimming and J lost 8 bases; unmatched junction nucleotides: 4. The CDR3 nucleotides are TGTGCCAGCAGCCAGGGGGCGGAGGAAAAACTGTTTTTT. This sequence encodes CASSQGAEEKLFF.

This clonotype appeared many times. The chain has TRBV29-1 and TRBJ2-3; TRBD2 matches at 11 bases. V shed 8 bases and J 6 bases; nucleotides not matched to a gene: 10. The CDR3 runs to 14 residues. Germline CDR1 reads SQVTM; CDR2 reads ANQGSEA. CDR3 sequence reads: CSPMLAGGADTQYF. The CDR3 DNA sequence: TGCAGCCCGATGCTAGCGGGGGGAGCGGATACGCAGTATTTT.

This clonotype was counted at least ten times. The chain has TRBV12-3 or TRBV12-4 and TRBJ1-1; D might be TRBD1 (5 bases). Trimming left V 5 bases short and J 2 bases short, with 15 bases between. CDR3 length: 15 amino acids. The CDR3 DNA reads TGTGCCAGCAGTCCGTCTGGAGGGGTCAACACTGAAGCTTTCTTT. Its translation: CASSPSGGVNTEAFF.

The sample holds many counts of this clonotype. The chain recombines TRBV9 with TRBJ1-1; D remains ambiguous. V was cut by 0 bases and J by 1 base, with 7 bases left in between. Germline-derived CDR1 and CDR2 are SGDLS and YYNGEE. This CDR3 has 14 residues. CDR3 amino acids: CASSVGGKNTEAFF. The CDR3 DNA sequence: TGTGCCAGCAGCGTAGGAGGGAAGAACACTGAAGCTTTCTTT.

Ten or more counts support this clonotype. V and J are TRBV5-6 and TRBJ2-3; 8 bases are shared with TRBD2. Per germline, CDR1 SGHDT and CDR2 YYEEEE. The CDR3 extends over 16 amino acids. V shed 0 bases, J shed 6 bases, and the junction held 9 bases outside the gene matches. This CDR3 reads CASSLGGGGNLDTQYF. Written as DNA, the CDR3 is TGTGCCAGCAGCTTGGGCGGCGGGGGGAACCTGGATACGCAGTATTTT. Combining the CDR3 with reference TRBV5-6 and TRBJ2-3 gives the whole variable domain DAGVTQSPTHLIKTRGQQVTLRCSPKSGHDTVSWYQQALGQGPQFIFQYYEEEERQRGNFPDRFSGHQFPNYSSELNVNALLLGDSALYLCASSLGGGGNLDTQYFGPGTRLTVL.

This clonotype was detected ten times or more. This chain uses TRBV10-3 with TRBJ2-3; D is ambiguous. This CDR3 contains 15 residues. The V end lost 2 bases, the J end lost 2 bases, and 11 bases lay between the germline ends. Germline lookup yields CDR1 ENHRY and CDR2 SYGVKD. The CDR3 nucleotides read TGTGCCATCAGTGAGCCCGTCGGCCTCACAGATACGCAGTATTTT. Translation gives CAISEPVGLTDTQYF.

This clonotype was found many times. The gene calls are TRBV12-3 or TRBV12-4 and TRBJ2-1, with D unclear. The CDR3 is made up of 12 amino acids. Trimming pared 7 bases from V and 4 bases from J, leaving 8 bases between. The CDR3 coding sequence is TGTGCCAGCATGGCCTCATACAATGAGCAGTTCTTC. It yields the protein CASMASYNEQFF.

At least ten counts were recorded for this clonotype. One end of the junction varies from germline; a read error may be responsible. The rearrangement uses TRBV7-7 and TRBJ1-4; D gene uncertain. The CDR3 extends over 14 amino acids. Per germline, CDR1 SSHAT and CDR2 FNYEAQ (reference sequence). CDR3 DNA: TGTGCTAGCAGCGAAACACCTGGGGATGAAAAACTGTTTTTT. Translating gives CASSETPGDEKLFF.

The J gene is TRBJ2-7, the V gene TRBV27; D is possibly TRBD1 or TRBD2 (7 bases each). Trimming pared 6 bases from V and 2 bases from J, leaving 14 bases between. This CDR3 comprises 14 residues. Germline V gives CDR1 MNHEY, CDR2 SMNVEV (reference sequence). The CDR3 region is CASSFRGGPYEQYF. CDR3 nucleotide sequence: TGTGCCAGCAGCTTCAGGGGGGGGCCCTACGAGCAGTACTTC.

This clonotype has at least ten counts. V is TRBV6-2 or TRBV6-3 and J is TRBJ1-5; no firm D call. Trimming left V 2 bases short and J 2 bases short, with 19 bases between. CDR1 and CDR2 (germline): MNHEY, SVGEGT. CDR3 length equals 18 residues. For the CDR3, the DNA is TGTGCCAGCAGTTACCCCCTCCTCGGAGGGTCGGGCAATCAGCCCCAGCATTTT. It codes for CASSYPLLGGSGNQPQHF.

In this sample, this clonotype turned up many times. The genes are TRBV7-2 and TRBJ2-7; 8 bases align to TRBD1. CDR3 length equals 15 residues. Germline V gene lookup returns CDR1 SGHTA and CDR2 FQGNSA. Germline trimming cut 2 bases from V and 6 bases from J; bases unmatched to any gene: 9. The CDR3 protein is CASSLLAGGGSEQYF. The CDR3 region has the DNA TGTGCCAGCAGCTTACTTGCAGGGGGCGGAAGCGAGCAGTACTTC.

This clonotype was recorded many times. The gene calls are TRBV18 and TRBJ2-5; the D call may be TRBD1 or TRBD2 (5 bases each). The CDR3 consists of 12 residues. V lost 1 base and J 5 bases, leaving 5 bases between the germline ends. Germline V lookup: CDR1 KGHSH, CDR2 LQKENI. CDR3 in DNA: TGTGCCAGCTCACCACGGGGGGAGACCCAGTACTTC. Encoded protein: CASSPRGETQYF.

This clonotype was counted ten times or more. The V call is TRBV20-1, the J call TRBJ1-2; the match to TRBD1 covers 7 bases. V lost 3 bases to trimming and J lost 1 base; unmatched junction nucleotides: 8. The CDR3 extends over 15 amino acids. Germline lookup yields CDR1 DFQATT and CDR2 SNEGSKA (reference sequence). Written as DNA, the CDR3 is TGCAGTGCTAGTCTGGGAACAGGGGATAACTATGGCTACACCTTC. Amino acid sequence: CSASLGTGDNYGYTF.

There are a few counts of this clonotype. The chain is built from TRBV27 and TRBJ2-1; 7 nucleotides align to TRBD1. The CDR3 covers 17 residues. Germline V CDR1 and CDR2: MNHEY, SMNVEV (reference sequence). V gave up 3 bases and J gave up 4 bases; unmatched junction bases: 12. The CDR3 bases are TGTGCCAGCAGTTTTAGGAAAACCGGGACAGTGTACAATGAGCAGTTCTTC. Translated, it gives CASSFRKTGTVYNEQFF.

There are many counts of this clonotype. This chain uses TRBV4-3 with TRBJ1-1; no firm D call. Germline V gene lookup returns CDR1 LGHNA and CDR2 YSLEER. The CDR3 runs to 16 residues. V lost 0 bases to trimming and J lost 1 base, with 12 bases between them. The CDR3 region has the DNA TGCGCCAGCAGCCAAGAGATTCACGGCGGGAACACTGAAGCTTTCTTT. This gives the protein CASSQEIHGGNTEAFF.